This T cell receptor (beta chain) was retrieved from a study of a mutant IDH1 vaccine in newly diagnosed glioma. Across the study: The treated population exhibited a male proportion of approximately 62%, a female proportion of 37.5%, and a mean age of about 40 years. Before enrollment, the patients had been treated with radiotherapy alone, temozolomide alone, or both together. Most of them had received both.

The table came from immunoSEQ multiplex PCR; TCRdb's copy has only in-frame clones and leaves some out. The sample shows around 60,000 clones, more than 90% of them seen only once. Broader study findings: Apparently, pseudoprogression bore no relation to changes among the top peripheral T cell clonotypes. Patients showed vaccine-induced immune responses at a rate of roughly 93%.

With respect to this clone: Antigen unknown. This specimen includes other DNA sequences encoding the same CDR3.

Germline V gene sequence: CDR1 SGDLS, CDR2 YYNGEE. The CDR3 length is 13 residues. V was clipped by 3 bases and J by 4 bases, with 7 bases between them. The sample's time point: baseline, week 1 (first vaccination visit). Noted treatment: pre-vaccination baseline after standard-of-care therapy. The source material was PBMCs, sampled from a glioma patient treated with radiotherapy, temozolomide or both. The rearrangement joins TRBV9 to TRBJ2-2; TRBD1 is a possible D gene (5 bases). This clonotype was sampled from a man in his fifties with glioma. The CDR3 spells CASSAQGTGELFF. CDR3 DNA: TGTGCCAGCAGCGCGCAGGGCACCGGGGAGCTGTTTTTT.